These 6 T cell receptor beta chains originate from one sample sequenced in a study of blood T cells in healthy people across ages. Primed by a sample-barcoded 5' primer and a J-beta primer mix, a second PCR proceeded for about 6 to 12 cycles. Via MiXCR, TCRdb re-called the 5' RACE reads, giving one row per CDR3 protein. Found here are more than 1.4 million distinct CDR3 sequences, about 40% of them singletons; the top ten hold 7.9%. The sequenced sample was blood. The receptors here all came from a woman in her late teens or twenties in good health.

This clonotype was seen a handful of times. The CDR3 nucleotides read TGCAGTGCTCCGCATGACGGTGGTATCAGCTCACCCCTCCACTTT. As protein: CSAPHDGGISSPLHF. The chain joins TRBV20-1 to TRBJ1-6; D is unresolved. Trimming pared 5 bases from V and 10 bases from J, leaving 21 bases between. The CDR3 covers 15 residues. The germline CDR1 and CDR2 sequences are DFQATT and SNEGSKA (reference sequence).

The CDR3 region has the DNA TGTGCCAGTAGCCGGGACAGGGGAGTAACGTACTTC. Its translation: CASSRDRGVTYF. The rearrangement links TRBV19 to TRBJ2-5, with 10 bases that match TRBD1. Germline V gene sequence: CDR1 LNHDA, CDR2 SQIVND (reference sequence). This CDR3 is built from 12 residues. With V trimmed by 6 bases and J by 13 bases, 8 bases remained unmatched.

The chain carries TRBV12-3 or TRBV12-4 and TRBJ2-5, with 8 bases that match TRBD2. J was trimmed by 3 bases and V by 11 bases; bases with no gene match: 5. The CDR3 has 12 amino acids. The CDR3 nucleotides are TGTGCCGCCGGGAGGGGAGAAGAGACCCAGTACTTC. Its protein product is CAAGRGEETQYF.

In this sample, this clonotype turned up a few times. This rearrangement joins TRBV25-1 to TRBJ2-1, with D uncertain. CDR3 length: 14 amino acids. Germline lookup yields CDR1 MGHDK and CDR2 SYGVNS. V lost 3 bases and J 4 bases, leaving 10 bases between the germline ends. The DNA for the CDR3 is TGTGCCAGCAGTGATGTCGCCACATACAATGAGCAGTTCTTC. It is translated as CASSDVATYNEQFF. Combining the CDR3 with reference TRBV25-1 and TRBJ2-1 gives the whole variable domain EADIYQTPRYLVIGTGKKITLECSQTMGHDKMYWYQQDPGMELHLIHYSYGVNSTEKGDLSSESTVSRIRTEHFPLTLESARPSHTSQYLCASSDVATYNEQFFGPGTRLTVL.

The J gene is TRBJ1-4, the V gene TRBV15; 7 bases agree with TRBD1. Germline V gives CDR1 LNHNV, CDR2 YYDKDF (reference sequence). The V segment lost 4 bases and the J segment 4 bases; nucleotides outside the gene matches: 6. CDR3 length: 15 residues. The CDR3: CATSTQDRDNEKLFF. Written as DNA, the CDR3 is TGTGCCACCAGCACCCAAGACAGGGATAATGAAAAACTGTTTTTT.

This clonotype was counted ten times or more. The chain couples TRBV7-2 to TRBJ2-7, with TRBD2 matching over 10 bases. The germline V gene has CDR1 SGHTA and CDR2 FQGNSA. V shed 2 bases, J shed 2 bases, and the junction held 15 bases outside the gene matches. The CDR3 consists of 19 residues. The CDR3 DNA reads as TGTGCCAGCAGCTTATTGTCTCTAACTAGCGGGGAGCCTACCTACGAGCAGTACTTC. This translates into CASSLLSLTSGEPTYEQYF.